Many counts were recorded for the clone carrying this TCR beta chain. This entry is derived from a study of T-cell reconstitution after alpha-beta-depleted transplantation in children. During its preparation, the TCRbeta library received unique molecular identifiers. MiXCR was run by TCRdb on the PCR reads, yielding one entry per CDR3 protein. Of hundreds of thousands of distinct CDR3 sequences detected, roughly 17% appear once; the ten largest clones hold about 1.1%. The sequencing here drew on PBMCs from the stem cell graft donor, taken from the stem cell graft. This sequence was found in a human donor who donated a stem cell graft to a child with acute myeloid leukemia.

This CDR3 is CASSLPGGSYNEQFF. The CDR3 coding sequence is TGTGCCAGCAGCCTTCCAGGGGGTTCCTACAATGAGCAGTTCTTC. This chain uses TRBV12-3 or TRBV12-4 with TRBJ2-1; TRBD1 matches at 7 bases. This CDR3 spans 15 amino acids. V lost 6 bases, J lost 1 base, and 6 bases stayed unmatched.